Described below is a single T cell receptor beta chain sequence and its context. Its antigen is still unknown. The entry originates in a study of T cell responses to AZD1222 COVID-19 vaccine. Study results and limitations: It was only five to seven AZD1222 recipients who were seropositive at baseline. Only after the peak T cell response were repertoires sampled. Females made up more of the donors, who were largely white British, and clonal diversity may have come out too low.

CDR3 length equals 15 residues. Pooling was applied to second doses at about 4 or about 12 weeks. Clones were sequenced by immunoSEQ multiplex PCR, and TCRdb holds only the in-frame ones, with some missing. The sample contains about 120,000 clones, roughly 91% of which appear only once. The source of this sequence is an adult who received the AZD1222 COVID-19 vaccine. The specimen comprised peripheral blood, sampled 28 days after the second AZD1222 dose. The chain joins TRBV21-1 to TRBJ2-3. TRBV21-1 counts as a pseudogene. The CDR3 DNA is TGTGCCAGCAGCAAATTAAAGATGGGCACAGATACGCAGTATTTT. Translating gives CASSKLKMGTDTQYF.